The 26 T cell receptor beta chains given below trace back to one sample, sequenced in a study of shared clonotypes between healthy human individuals. Libraries were prepared by immunoSEQ multiplex PCR; TCRdb keeps only in-frame clonotypes and omits some of them. The table lists 2 million or so clones, around 96% of them singletons. Only CD45RO-negative cells positively selected for CCR7 counted as naive CD8 cells, so terminally differentiated effector memory CD45RA+ cells were excluded. The sample comprised naive CD8+ T cells sorted from blood. These receptors all come from a man between 18 and 29 years old in good health.

This chain uses TRBV9 with TRBJ2-3, with D unresolved. The V end lost 0 bases, the J end lost 4 bases, and 15 bases lay between the germline ends. Germline V lookup: CDR1 SGDLS, CDR2 YYNGEE. CDR3 length equals 16 residues. In nucleotides, the CDR3 is TGTGCCAGCAGCGTAGAGATAGACTCTGGCCCAGATACGCAGTATTTT. Amino acid sequence: CASSVEIDSGPDTQYF.

This clone appeared a single time. The chain joins TRBV4-1 to TRBJ1-5; D unclear. Trimming cost V 3 bases and J 3 bases, with 9 bases left between them. The CDR3 extends over 14 amino acids. Germline V gene data show CDR1 as MGHRA and CDR2 as YSYEKL. CDR3 nucleotide sequence: TGCGCCAGCAGCCAGCTGGGTCTCAATCAGCCCCAGCATTTT. It codes for CASSQLGLNQPQHF.

In regard to this clone: The junction departs from germline at one end; a sequencing error may be responsible. The chain recombines TRBV7-7 with TRBJ2-3; D may be TRBD2 (5 bases). CDR1 is SSHAT and CDR2 is FNYEAQ in the germline V gene (reference sequence). The CDR3 spans 15 residues. The CDR3 DNA reads TGTGCTAGCAGCTTAACGGGGAGCTCCTTAGATACGCAGTATTTT. Translated: CASSLTGSSLDTQYF.

The rearrangement joins TRBV4-1 to TRBJ2-7; 9 bases are shared with TRBD2. The CDR3 totals 15 residues. V lost 4 bases and J lost 0; bases outside the gene matches: 4. CDR1 is MGHRA, CDR2 YSYEKL, per germline. The DNA for the CDR3 is TGCGCCAGCAGCCCTAGCGGGATGAGCTCCTACGAGCAGTACTTC. Protein product: CASSPSGMSSYEQYF.

This clone was found once. The same CDR3 can be traced to other DNA sequences in this sample. The chain carries TRBV27 and TRBJ1-2; no clear D. Germline V gives CDR1 MNHEY, CDR2 SMNVEV (reference sequence). Trimming removed 5 bases at V and 3 bases at J, with 13 bases between. The CDR3 length is 14 residues. The CDR3 here is CASSPPRSHYGYTF. In nucleotides, the CDR3 is TGTGCCAGCAGTCCCCCCCGCAGCCACTATGGCTACACCTTC.

This rearrangement joins TRBV7-9 to TRBJ1-4; D gene ambiguous. The germline V and J ends were trimmed by 4 bases and 3 bases, with 15 bases remaining between them. Germline V gene data show CDR1 as SEHNR and CDR2 as FQNEAQ (reference sequence). There are 16 residues in the CDR3. Here the CDR3 reads CASSSRGRISNEKLFF. CDR3 in DNA: TGTGCCAGCAGCTCGAGAGGACGGATCTCTAATGAAAAACTGTTTTTT.

This chain links TRBV25-1 with TRBJ1-1, with 9 bases that match TRBD1. The CDR3 extends over 15 amino acids. Germline assignment: CDR1 MGHDK and CDR2 SYGVNS. After removal of 5 bases from V and 0 bases from J, the junction contained 4 bases not matched to a gene. The CDR3 sequence is CASSNGQGMNTEAFF. The DNA for the CDR3 is TGTGCCAGCAGTAACGGACAGGGGATGAACACTGAAGCTTTCTTT.

The chain carries TRBV5-6 and TRBJ2-1, with unresolved D. The V gene lost 0 bases and the J gene lost 4 bases, with 8 bases spanning the gap. CDR3 size: 14 residues. Germline V gene lookup returns CDR1 SGHDT and CDR2 YYEEEE. The CDR3 spells CASSLAVGYNEQFF. For the CDR3, the DNA is TGTGCCAGCAGCTTGGCGGTAGGGTACAATGAGCAGTTCTTC.

Notes on this clone: The same CDR3 arises from other DNA sequences in this sample as well. The chain joins TRBV29-1 to TRBJ2-7; D is tentatively TRBD1 or TRBD2 (5 bases each). This CDR3 is 14 amino acids long. V was pared by 0 bases and J by 0 bases, with 9 bases between. The germline V gene encodes CDR1 SQVTM and CDR2 ANQGSEA. CDR3 DNA: TGCAGCGTTGAAGAGGGGGTGAGCTCCTACGAGCAGTACTTC. It yields the protein CSVEEGVSSYEQYF.

The chain couples TRBV7-2 to TRBJ2-7; 8 positions match TRBD1. The CDR3 is 15 amino acids. CDR1 SGHTA and CDR2 FQGNSA come from the germline V gene. The V gene end was trimmed by 4 bases and the J gene end by 4 bases; junction bases not matched to a gene: 9. The CDR3 DNA sequence: TGTGCCAGCAGCTCCCCGGACAGGGCTATTTACGAGCAGTACTTC. Translated: CASSSPDRAIYEQYF. The variable domain in full, completed from reference TRBV7-2 and TRBJ2-7, reads GAGVSQSPSNKVTEKGKDVELRCDPISGHTALYWYRQSLGQGLEFLIYFQGNSAPDKSGLPSDRFSAERTGGSVSTLTIQRTQQEDSAVYLCASSSPDRAIYEQYFGPGTRLTVT.

This sequence joins TRBV2 and TRBJ1-1; D is ambiguous. The CDR3 is 14 amino acids. CDR1 is SNHLY and CDR2 is FYNNEI in the germline V gene. V dropped 6 bases and J dropped 1 base, with 12 bases sitting between them. The CDR3 protein is CASRADGGNTEAFF. The CDR3 DNA sequence: TGTGCCAGCAGGGCGGACGGTGGGAACACTGAAGCTTTCTTT.

This chain connects TRBV7-3 to TRBJ2-5; 9 bases line up with TRBD2. The CDR3 has 15 residues. The V gene's germline CDR1 is SGHTA and CDR2 FQGTGA. V lost 1 base and J lost 4; bases outside the gene matches: 4. The CDR3 region is CASSLSGGASETQYF. The DNA for the CDR3 is TGTGCCAGCAGCTTAAGCGGGGGGGCTTCAGAGACCCAGTACTTC. The full variable domain, completed using reference TRBV7-3 and TRBJ2-5, is GAGVSQTPSNKVTEKGKYVELRCDPISGHTALYWYRQSLGQGPEFLIYFQGTGAADDSGLPNDRFFAVRPEGSVSTLKIQRTERGDSAVYLCASSLSGGASETQYFGPGTRLLVL.

The V and J genes are TRBV6-5 and TRBJ2-5; D might be TRBD1 or TRBD2, each matching 6 bases. The V end lost 0 bases, the J end lost 4 bases, and 15 bases lay between the germline ends. The germline gives CDR1 MNHEY, CDR2 SVGAGI. This CDR3 is 16 amino acids long. DNA of the CDR3: TGTGCCAGCAGTTACTCGAAAGGGGGACTGGGAGAGACCCAGTACTTC. This codes for CASSYSKGGLGETQYF.

In regard to this clone: Distinct nucleotide sequences in the sample also encode this CDR3. This chain joins TRBV27 and TRBJ2-2; 9 nucleotides line up with TRBD2. With 2 bases clipped from V and 6 bases from J, the junction kept 1 base outside the gene matches. The CDR3 is 14 amino acids. Per germline, CDR1 MNHEY and CDR2 SMNVEV (reference sequence). The CDR3 coding sequence is TGTGCCAGCAGTTTAGGCGGGGGGGCCGGGGAGCTGTTTTTT. The encoded protein is CASSLGGGAGELFF.

This chain connects TRBV27 to TRBJ2-7, with 9 bases identical to TRBD2. CDR1 MNHEY and CDR2 SMNVEV come from the germline V gene (reference sequence). CDR3 length equals 15 residues. J was trimmed by 2 bases and V by 2 bases; bases with no gene match: 4. The CDR3 spells CASSLKGGGAYEQYF. CDR3 nucleotide sequence: TGTGCCAGCAGTTTAAAAGGCGGGGGGGCCTACGAGCAGTACTTC.

CDR3 region: CASSRTFGGGNTIYF. In DNA, the CDR3 is TGTGCCAGCAGCCGCACCTTTGGGGGTGGAAACACCATATATTTT. V gene TRBV7-9 combines with J gene TRBJ1-3; D is possibly TRBD1 (5 bases). This CDR3 is built from 15 residues. Germline loops: CDR1 SEHNR, CDR2 FQNEAQ (reference sequence). The V end lost 5 bases, the J end lost 3 bases, and 14 bases lay between the germline ends.

V is TRBV7-2 and J is TRBJ2-7, with D perhaps given as TRBD1 or TRBD2 (5 bases each). The V and J ends lost 5 bases and 0 bases respectively, with 11 bases between them. CDR1 and CDR2 from the germline V gene are SGHTA and FQGNSA. The CDR3 is 14 residues long. The DNA of the CDR3 is TGTGCCAGCAGCGTAGGGACGAGCTCCTACGAGCAGTACTTC. Translation gives CASSVGTSSYEQYF. Drawing the rest from reference TRBV7-2 and TRBJ2-7, the complete variable domain is GAGVSQSPSNKVTEKGKDVELRCDPISGHTALYWYRQSLGQGLEFLIYFQGNSAPDKSGLPSDRFSAERTGGSVSTLTIQRTQQEDSAVYLCASSVGTSSYEQYFGPGTRLTVT.

The chain combines TRBV13 with TRBJ2-7, with D unresolved. Deletions cut 3 bases from V and 4 bases from J, with 10 bases between. Germline V gene data show CDR1 as PRHDT and CDR2 as FYEKMQ (reference sequence). This CDR3 comprises 13 residues. CDR3 bases: TGTGCCAGCAGCTTCGGACGGAAATACGAGCAGTACTTC. Its protein product is CASSFGRKYEQYF.

V and J are TRBV21-1 and TRBJ2-7; the table's D gene call, TRBD1, was not cross checked with the DNA. TRBV21-1 is labeled a pseudogene. The CDR3 is 14 amino acids. Here the CDR3 reads CASSSRTVSYEQYF. CDR3 bases: TGTGCCAGCAGCTCTCGGACAGTTTCCTACGAGCAGTACTTC.

The gene calls are TRBV7-2 and TRBJ1-6; TRBD1 is a possible D gene (5 bases). V lost 0 bases, J lost 7 bases, and 16 bases lay in between. The CDR3 loop spans 17 amino acids. Germline V gene sequence: CDR1 SGHTA, CDR2 FQGNSA. The CDR3 is CASSLAGQGSANSPLHF. CDR3 DNA: TGTGCCAGCAGCTTAGCAGGGCAGGGCAGTGCCAATTCACCCCTCCACTTT. The complete variable domain, with remaining parts taken from reference TRBV7-2 and TRBJ1-6, reads GAGVSQSPSNKVTEKGKDVELRCDPISGHTALYWYRQSLGQGLEFLIYFQGNSAPDKSGLPSDRFSAERTGGSVSTLTIQRTQQEDSAVYLCASSLAGQGSANSPLHFGNGTRLTVT.

The chain links TRBV9 to TRBJ2-7, with 9 positions matching TRBD1. CDR1 is SGDLS, CDR2 YYNGEE, per germline. V shed 3 bases and J 6 bases; nucleotides not matched to a gene: 7. The CDR3 loop spans 14 amino acids. Written as DNA, the CDR3 is TGTGCCAGCAGCGGCGGGACAGGGAGGGTCGAGCAGTACTTC. Protein product: CASSGGTGRVEQYF.

The rearrangement links TRBV11-2 to TRBJ2-5; 11 nucleotides agree with TRBD1. The CDR3 is made up of 15 amino acids. Germline V gene data show CDR1 as SGHAT and CDR2 as FQNNGV. V shed 6 bases, J shed 4 bases, and the junction held 7 bases outside the gene matches. Written as DNA, the CDR3 is TGTGCCAGCAGGTCGTCCGGGACAGGGGGAGAGACCCAGTACTTC. It codes for CASRSSGTGGETQYF.

With respect to this clone: The sample contains more than one DNA sequence encoding this CDR3. The gene calls are TRBV5-6 and TRBJ2-7, with TRBD2 matching 12 bases. CDR3 length: 15 residues. Trimming took 0 bases from V and 4 from J; bases not matched to a gene: 2. CDR1 and CDR2 from the germline V gene are SGHDT and YYEEEE. CDR3: CASSLGLAGAYEQYF. In DNA, the CDR3 is TGTGCCAGCAGCTTGGGACTAGCGGGAGCGTACGAGCAGTACTTC.

This sequence joins TRBV4-3 and TRBJ2-7, with D tentatively TRBD1 or TRBD2 (5 bases each). V was pared by 0 bases and J by 3 bases, with 21 bases between. This CDR3 has 18 amino acids. CDR1 is LGHNA and CDR2 is YSLEER in the germline V gene. The CDR3 sequence is CASSQDRILGVAFYEQYF. The CDR3 DNA follows: TGCGCCAGCAGCCAAGATCGAATTCTGGGGGTGGCTTTCTACGAGCAGTACTTC.

In the case of this clone: The same CDR3 also results from other DNA sequences found in this sample. The V gene is TRBV6-5, the J gene TRBJ2-7; 9 bases are shared with TRBD1. Per the germline V gene, CDR1 is MNHEY and CDR2 is SVGAGI. This CDR3 comprises 12 residues. Trimming removed 8 bases from V and 4 bases from J; junction bases left unmatched: 3. CDR3 sequence (DNA): TGTGCCAGCCGGGGACAGGGTTACGAGCAGTACTTC. Amino acid sequence: CASRGQGYEQYF.

The V and J genes are TRBV14 and TRBJ1-2, with a weak D call TRBD1 (5 bases). Germline CDR1 and CDR2: SGHDN and FVKESK. The CDR3 extends over 13 amino acids. Trimming stripped 2 bases from V and 4 bases from J, with 8 bases between. This CDR3 reads CASSQMGVYGYTF. The CDR3 DNA reads TGTGCCAGCAGCCAAATGGGGGTCTATGGCTACACCTTC.